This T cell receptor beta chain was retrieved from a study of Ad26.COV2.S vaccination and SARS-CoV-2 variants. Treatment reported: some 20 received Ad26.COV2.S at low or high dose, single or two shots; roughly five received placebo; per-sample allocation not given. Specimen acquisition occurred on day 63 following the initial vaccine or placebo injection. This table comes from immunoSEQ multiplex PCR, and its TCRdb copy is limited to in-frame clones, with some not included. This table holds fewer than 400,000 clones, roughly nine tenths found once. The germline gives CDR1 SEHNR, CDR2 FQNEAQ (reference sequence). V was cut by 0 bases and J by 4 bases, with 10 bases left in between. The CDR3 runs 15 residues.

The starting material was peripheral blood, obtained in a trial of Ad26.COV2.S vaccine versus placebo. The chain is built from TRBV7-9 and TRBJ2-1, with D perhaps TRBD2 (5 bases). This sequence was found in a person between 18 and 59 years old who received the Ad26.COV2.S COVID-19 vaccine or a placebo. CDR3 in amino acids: CASSLATLEYNEQFF. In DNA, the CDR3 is TGTGCCAGCAGCTTAGCGACACTAGAGTACAATGAGCAGTTCTTC.